This T cell receptor (beta chain) was obtained from a study of Graves' ophthalmopathy and Graves' hyperthyroidism. Study-wide results and caveats: Both an approximately 70% sensitivity and an approximately 72% specificity characterized the model's predictions of ophthalmopathy progression. Most thyroid clonotypes expanded beyond 0.001 frequency were also found in blood.

The CDR3 loop spans 15 amino acids. Germline V gene sequence: CDR1 LNHNV, CDR2 YYDKDF (reference sequence). Beta-chain TCR CDR3 regions were amplified from RNA transcripts. A first-round RT-PCR used HTBI primers, followed by a second-round multiplex PCR. TCRdb processed the multiplex PCR reads anew with MiXCR; each CDR3 protein has one entry. The repertoire consists of over a million distinct CDR3 sequences, with 35% to 40% occurring once and the leading ten covering 11%. Remarks on this clonotype: Antigen specificity is unknown. Sequence at one end of the junction differs from germline and may be a read error.

The specimen sequenced was peripheral blood or thyroid tissue (not recorded which). The chain recombines TRBV15 with TRBJ2-6; no clear D. The TCR comes from an adult man with Graves' hyperthyroidism. The CDR3 nucleotides read TGTGCCAGCAGCAAGAGACATTCTGGGCCCAACGTCCTGACTTTC. Its protein is CASSKRHSGPNVLTF.